This T cell receptor beta chain was observed in a study of beta chain features in type 1 diabetes. CDR3 size: 14 residues. Per the germline V gene, CDR1 is SGHTA and CDR2 is FQGNSA. V lost 2 bases and J lost 2, with 9 bases in between. This clone has only a few counts. Other DNA sequences within the sample encode an identical CDR3. The entirety of the isolated RNA underwent reverse transcription, so expressed TCRB transcripts were sequenced. Produced via immunoSEQ multiplex PCR; TCRdb's table is partial and in-frame only. The repertoire includes 160,000 or so clones, 7.5% to 9.5% of them detected once, and about 2.1% sits in the top ten.

The chain joins TRBV7-2 to TRBJ2-5; weak D call: TRBD1 (5 bases). The sequence was collected from a woman aged 18 to 35 in good health. Material: central memory CD4+ T cells from blood. This CDR3 reads CASSLSQGQETQYF. DNA for the CDR3: TGTGCCAGCAGCTTATCTCAGGGACAAGAGACCCAGTACTTC.